This T cell receptor beta chain was profiled in a study of identical twins. Regarding the study as a whole: Insertions were fewer in abundant cord blood beta clonotypes, whereas memory repertoires showed none of this pattern. Donors were not followed over many years; analysis was cross-sectional.

This clonotype appeared a few times. Its antigen is undetermined. MiXCR, applied by TCRdb to the 5' RACE reads, yields one record per CDR3 protein. The top ten hold 40% of the sample, which has some 190,000 distinct CDR3 sequences, around a sixth seen once. V lost 4 bases to trimming and J lost 2 bases, with 15 bases between them. Germline V gene data show CDR1 as MGHDK and CDR2 as SYGVNS. The CDR3 is made up of 15 amino acids. Healthy Caucasians were all of the donors. These data were also reused for a study on T cells expressing NK-cell markers. That paper notes: Among several donors, these clonotypes also ranked first in the CD3+CD56-NKG2C+ fraction.

The specimen was CD8+ T cells sorted from blood. The clonotype was recovered from a woman younger than 35 in good health. The chain carries TRBV25-1 and TRBJ2-7; weak D call: TRBD1 (6 bases). The CDR3 DNA reads TGTGCCAGCAGTGCCGGGACATCCTCGACCTACGAGCAGTACTTC. Its translation: CASSAGTSSTYEQYF.